This T cell receptor beta chain was recovered during a study of blood T cell repertoires in COVID-19. Study details: PBMCs, B-cell-depleted T cells, or T cells provided the cDNA or gDNA that made up the material.

Original processing notes: Scientists estimated how many nucleated cells there were by amplifying reference gene primers. The assay was immunoSEQ multiplex PCR, and TCRdb's table has in-frame clones only and misses some. V and J calls and clone size are given by that table; D and trimming were obtained from the DNA. This sample has some 50,000 clones, with approximately 87% found just once. V lost 1 base to trimming and J lost 9 bases; unmatched junction nucleotides: 21. The germline V gene encodes CDR1 SQVTM and CDR2 ANQGSEA. The CDR3 loop spans 18 amino acids. The sequenced sample was peripheral blood. The chain employs TRBV29-1 and TRBJ2-3, with TRBD2 matching over 8 bases. This TCR was recovered from a middle-aged man with acute or convalescent COVID-19. This chain's CDR3 is CSVEVWSRERGPQITQYF. CDR3 DNA sequence: TGCAGCGTTGAAGTTTGGTCCCGGGAGCGGGGGCCACAGATAACGCAGTATTTT.